This T cell receptor (beta chain) was documented in a study of cytomegalovirus exposure and HLA in healthy donors. In the study overall: It was reported in a later analysis that the same platform had been used for the 120 or so validation repertoires as for the approximately 670 first-cohort repertoires. Study-level findings and limits: Published work reported that the classifier diagnosed cytomegalovirus status with high specificity and sensitivity. A few CMV-associated chains proved CMV antigen-specific in vitro.

The CDR3 runs to 15 residues. The germline V gene has CDR1 LNHNV and CDR2 YYDKDF (reference sequence). Trimming at V came to 1 base and at J to 6 bases, leaving 4 bases not matched to a gene. Data came from immunoSEQ multiplex PCR; TCRdb stores just in-frame clones and leaves some out. The sample contains some 65,000 clones, roughly 96% of which appear only once. With respect to this clone: What it binds is not known.

This sequence joins TRBV15 and TRBJ1-4; 8 nucleotides agree with TRBD1. The TCR originated in a man aged 18 to 29 in good health and CMV-seronegative. Sequences were obtained from PBMCs. The CDR3 DNA reads TGTGCCACCAGCAGAGTCAGGGGGCGGCATGAAAAACTGTTTTTT. This sequence encodes CATSRVRGRHEKLFF. The full variable domain, its missing parts supplied by reference TRBV15 and TRBJ1-4, is DAMVIQNPRYQVTQFGKPVTLSCSQTLNHNVMYWYQQKSSQAPKLLFHYYDKDFNNEADTPDNFQSRRPNTSFCFLDIRSPGLGDTAMYLCATSRVRGRHEKLFFGSGTQLSVL.